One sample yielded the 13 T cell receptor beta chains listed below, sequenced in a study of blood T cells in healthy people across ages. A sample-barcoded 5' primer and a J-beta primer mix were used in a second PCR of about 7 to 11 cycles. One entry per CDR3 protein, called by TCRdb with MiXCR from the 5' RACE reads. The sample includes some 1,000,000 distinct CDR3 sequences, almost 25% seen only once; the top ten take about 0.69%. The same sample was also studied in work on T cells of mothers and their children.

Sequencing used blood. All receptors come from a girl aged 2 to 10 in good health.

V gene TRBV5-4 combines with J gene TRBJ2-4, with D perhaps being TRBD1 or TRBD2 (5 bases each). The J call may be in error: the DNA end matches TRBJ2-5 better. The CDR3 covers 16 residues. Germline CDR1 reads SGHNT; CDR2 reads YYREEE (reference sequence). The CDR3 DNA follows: TGTGCCAGCAGCTTGGCCCCGCAGGGACCACAAGAGACCCAGTACTTC. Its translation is CASSLAPQGPQETQYF.

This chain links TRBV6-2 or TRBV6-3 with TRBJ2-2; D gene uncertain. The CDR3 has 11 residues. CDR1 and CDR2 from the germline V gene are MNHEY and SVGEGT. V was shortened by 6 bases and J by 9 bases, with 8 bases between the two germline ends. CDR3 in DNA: TGTGCCAGCAGCCGAGGACGGGAGCTGTTTTTT. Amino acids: CASSRGRELFF.

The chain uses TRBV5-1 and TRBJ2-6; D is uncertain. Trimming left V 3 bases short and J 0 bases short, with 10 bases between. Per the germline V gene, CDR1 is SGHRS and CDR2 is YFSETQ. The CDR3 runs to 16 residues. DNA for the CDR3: TGCGCCAGCAGCTCAAAAGTCGGCTCTGGGGCCAACGTCCTGACTTTC. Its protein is CASSSKVGSGANVLTF. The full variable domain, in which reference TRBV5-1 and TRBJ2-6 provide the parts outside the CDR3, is KAGVTQTPRYLIKTRGQQVTLSCSPISGHRSVSWYQQTPGQGLQFLFEYFSETQRNKGNFPGRFSGRQFSNSRSEMNVSTLELGDSALYLCASSSKVGSGANVLTFGAGSRLTVL.

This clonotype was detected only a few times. The CDR3 DNA follows: TGCAGCGTTGAAGATCTCGACGTTACGCAGTATTTT. This sequence encodes CSVEDLDVTQYF. The chain links TRBV29-1 to TRBJ2-3; D not resolved. Trimming stripped 0 bases from V and 8 bases from J, with 9 bases between. This CDR3 is built from 12 residues. In germline, CDR1 is SQVTM, CDR2 ANQGSEA.

The CDR3 loop reads CASSSTNTLGGTQYF. CDR3 bases: TGTGCCAGCAGCTCCACGAACACCCTGGGGGGTACGCAGTATTTT. The V gene is TRBV7-9, the J gene TRBJ2-3, with D maybe TRBD2 (6 bases). The germline V and J ends were trimmed by 4 bases and 8 bases, with 19 bases remaining between them. The CDR3 contains 15 residues. The germline V gene has CDR1 SEHNR and CDR2 FQNEAQ (reference sequence). The full variable domain, with the rest looked up from reference TRBV7-9 and TRBJ2-3, is DTGVSQNPRHKITKRGQNVTFRCDPISEHNRLYWYRQTLGQGPEFLTYFQNEAQLEKSRLLSDRFSAERPKGSFSTLEIQRTEQGDSAMYLCASSSTNTLGGTQYFGPGTRLTVL.

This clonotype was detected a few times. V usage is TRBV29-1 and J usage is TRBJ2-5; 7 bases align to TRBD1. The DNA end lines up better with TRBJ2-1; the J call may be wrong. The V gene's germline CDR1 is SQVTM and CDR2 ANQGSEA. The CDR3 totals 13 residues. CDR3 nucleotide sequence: TGCAGCGCTACAGGGGACGTGCCCAATGAGCAGTTCTTC. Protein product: CSATGDVPNEQFF.

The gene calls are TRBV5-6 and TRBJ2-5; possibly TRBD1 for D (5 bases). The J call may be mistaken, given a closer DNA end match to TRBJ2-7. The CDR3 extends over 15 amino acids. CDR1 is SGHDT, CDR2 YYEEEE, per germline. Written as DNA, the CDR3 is TGTGCCAGCAGCTCCGTTAATCTTCCCAGGGACGAGCAGTACTTC. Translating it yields CASSSVNLPRDEQYF.

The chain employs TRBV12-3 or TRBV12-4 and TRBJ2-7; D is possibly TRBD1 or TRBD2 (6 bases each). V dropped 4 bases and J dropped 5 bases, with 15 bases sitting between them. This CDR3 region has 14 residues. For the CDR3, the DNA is TGTGCCAGCAGTTCGGACTACCGGGGGCACGAGCAGTACTTC. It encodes CASSSDYRGHEQYF.

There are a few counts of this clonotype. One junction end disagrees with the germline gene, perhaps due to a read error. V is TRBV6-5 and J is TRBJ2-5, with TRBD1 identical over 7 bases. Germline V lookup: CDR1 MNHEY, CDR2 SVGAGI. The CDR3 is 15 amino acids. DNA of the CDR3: TGTGCCAGCAGTTACGCGACAGGGTTGAAAGAGACCCAGCACTTC. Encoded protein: CASSYATGLKETQHF.

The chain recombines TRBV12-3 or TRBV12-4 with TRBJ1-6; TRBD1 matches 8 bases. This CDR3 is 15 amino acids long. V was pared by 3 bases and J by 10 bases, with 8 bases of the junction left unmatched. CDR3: CASSFGDRGLSPLHF. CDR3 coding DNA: TGTGCCAGCAGTTTTGGAGACAGGGGATTGTCACCCCTCCACTTT.

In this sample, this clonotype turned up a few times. The chain's CDR3 is CASSDRQGRTEAFF. The CDR3 DNA sequence: TGCGCCAGCAGCGACCGACAGGGGAGAACTGAAGCTTTCTTT. This chain joins TRBV5-1 and TRBJ1-1; the match to TRBD1 covers 8 bases. CDR1 is SGHRS, CDR2 YFSETQ, per germline. With V trimmed by 4 bases and J by 5 bases, 7 bases remained unmatched. This CDR3 has 14 residues. Full variable domain (outside the CDR3, taken from reference TRBV5-1 and TRBJ1-1): KAGVTQTPRYLIKTRGQQVTLSCSPISGHRSVSWYQQTPGQGLQFLFEYFSETQRNKGNFPGRFSGRQFSNSRSEMNVSTLELGDSALYLCASSDRQGRTEAFFGQGTRLTVV.

CDR3 DNA sequence: TGCGGCTTCCTCCTCCCTGGGGGAGCTTTCTTT. Its translation is CGFLLPGGAFF. The genes are TRBV29-1 and TRBJ1-1; tentative D call: TRBD1 (5 bases). Germline CDR1 SQVTM, CDR2 ANQGSEA. The CDR3 consists of 11 residues.

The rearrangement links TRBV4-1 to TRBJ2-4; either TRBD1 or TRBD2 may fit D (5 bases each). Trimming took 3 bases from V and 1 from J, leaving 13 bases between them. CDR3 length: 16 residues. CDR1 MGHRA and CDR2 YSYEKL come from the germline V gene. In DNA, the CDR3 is TGCGCCAGCAGCCAGCCCGGGGCGGAGGCCAAAAACATTCAGTACTTC. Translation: CASSQPGAEAKNIQYF.